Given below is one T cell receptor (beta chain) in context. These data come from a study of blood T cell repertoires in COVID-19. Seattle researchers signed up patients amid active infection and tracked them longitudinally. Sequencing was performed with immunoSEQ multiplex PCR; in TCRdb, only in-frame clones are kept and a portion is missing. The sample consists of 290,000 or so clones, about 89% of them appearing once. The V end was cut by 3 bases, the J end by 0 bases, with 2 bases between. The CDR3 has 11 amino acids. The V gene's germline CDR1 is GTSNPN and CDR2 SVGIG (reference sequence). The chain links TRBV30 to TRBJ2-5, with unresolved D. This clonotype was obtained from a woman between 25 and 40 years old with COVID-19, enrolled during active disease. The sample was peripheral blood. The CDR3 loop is CAWSNQETQYF. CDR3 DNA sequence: TGTGCCTGGAGCAACCAAGAGACCCAGTACTTC.